The clone carrying this T cell receptor (beta chain) turned up a few times. Regarding time point: persistent/refractory GD, antithyroid drugs over 5 years with positive TRAb. Isolated PBMC RNA provided the starting material for the TCR library. Arm-PCR of CDR3 regions and iRepertoire HTBI primers were the basis on which TCR beta libraries were built. From the multiplex PCR reads, TCRdb called clonotypes with MiXCR, one entry per CDR3 protein. Found here are some 300,000 distinct CDR3 sequences, around 20% of them singletons; the top ten hold roughly three fifths. These data belong to a study of regulatory T cells in long-lasting Graves disease. Across the study: Graves' disease counted as persistent after over 5 years of antithyroid drugs with positive TSH receptor antibodies.

The CDR3 is 14 amino acids. Trimming took off 8 bases at V and 4 bases at J, with 14 bases between the two ends. This sample comprised peripheral blood mononuclear cells (PBMCs), obtained when the disease was refractory, from a patient treated with antithyroid drugs. The origin of this receptor is a female donor with Graves disease. The chain is built from TRBV12-3 or TRBV12-4 and TRBJ2-2; D gene unclear. CDR3 nucleotides: TGTGCCAGCTCGCGCGCTTACGGCACCGGGGAGCTGTTTTTT. Amino acids: CASSRAYGTGELFF.